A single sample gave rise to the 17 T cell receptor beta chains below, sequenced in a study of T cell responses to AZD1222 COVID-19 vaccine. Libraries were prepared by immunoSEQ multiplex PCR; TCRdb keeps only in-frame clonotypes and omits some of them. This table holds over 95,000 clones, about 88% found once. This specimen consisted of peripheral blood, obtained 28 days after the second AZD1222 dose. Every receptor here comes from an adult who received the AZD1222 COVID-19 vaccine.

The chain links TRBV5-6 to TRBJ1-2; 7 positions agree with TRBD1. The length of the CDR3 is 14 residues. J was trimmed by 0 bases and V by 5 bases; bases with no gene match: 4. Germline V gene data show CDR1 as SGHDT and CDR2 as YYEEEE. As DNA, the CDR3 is TGTGCCAGCAGGGGGGACAGCTCTAACTATGGCTACACCTTC. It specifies CASRGDSSNYGYTF.

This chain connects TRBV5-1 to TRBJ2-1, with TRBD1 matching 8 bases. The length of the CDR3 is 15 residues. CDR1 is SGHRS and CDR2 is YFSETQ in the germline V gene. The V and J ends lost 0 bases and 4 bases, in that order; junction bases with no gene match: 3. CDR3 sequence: CASSLAGQEYNEQFF. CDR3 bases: TGCGCCAGCAGCTTGGCGGGACAGGAATACAATGAGCAGTTCTTC.

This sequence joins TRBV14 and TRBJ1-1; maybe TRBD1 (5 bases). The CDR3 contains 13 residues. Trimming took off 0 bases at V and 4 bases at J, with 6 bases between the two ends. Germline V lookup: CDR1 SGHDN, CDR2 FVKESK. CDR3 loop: CASSQDGGTEAFF. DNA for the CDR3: TGTGCCAGCAGCCAAGATGGGGGCACTGAAGCTTTCTTT.

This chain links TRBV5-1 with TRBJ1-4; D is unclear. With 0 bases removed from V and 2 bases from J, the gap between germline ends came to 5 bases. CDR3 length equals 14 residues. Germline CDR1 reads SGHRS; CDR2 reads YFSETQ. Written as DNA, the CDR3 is TGCGCCAGCAGCTTGGGGTCGACTAATGAAAAACTGTTTTTT. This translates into CASSLGSTNEKLFF.

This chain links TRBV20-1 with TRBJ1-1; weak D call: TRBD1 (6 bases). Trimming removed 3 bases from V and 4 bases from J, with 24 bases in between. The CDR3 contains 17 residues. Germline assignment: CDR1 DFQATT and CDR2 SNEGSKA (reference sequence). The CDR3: CSASYWGQGSRSTEAFF. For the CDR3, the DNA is TGCAGTGCTAGTTATTGGGGGCAGGGCTCTAGAAGCACTGAAGCTTTCTTT.

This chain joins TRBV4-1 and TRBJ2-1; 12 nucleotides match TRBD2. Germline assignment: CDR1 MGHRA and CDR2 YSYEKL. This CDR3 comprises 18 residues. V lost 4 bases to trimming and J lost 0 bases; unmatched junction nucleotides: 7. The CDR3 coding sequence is TGCGCCAGCAGCCCCAGACTAGCGGGGGCGACCTCCTACAATGAGCAGTTCTTC. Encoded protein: CASSPRLAGATSYNEQFF.

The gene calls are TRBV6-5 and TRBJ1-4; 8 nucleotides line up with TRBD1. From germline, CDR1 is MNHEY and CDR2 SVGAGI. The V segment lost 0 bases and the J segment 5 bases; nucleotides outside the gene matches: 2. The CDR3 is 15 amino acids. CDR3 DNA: TGTGCCAGCAGTTACTCCAGACAGGGGAATGAAAAACTGTTTTTT. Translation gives CASSYSRQGNEKLFF.

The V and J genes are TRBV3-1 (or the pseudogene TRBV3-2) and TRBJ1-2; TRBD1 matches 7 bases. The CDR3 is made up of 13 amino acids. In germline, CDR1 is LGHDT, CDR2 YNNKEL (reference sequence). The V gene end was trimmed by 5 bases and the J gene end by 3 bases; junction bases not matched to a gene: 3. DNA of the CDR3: TGTGCCAGCAGCTTCGGACAGGACTATGGCTACACCTTC. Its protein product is CASSFGQDYGYTF.

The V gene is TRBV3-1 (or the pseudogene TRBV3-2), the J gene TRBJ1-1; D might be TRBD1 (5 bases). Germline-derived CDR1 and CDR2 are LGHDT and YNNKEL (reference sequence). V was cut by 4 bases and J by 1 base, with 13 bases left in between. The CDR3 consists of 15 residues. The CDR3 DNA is TGTGCCAGCAGCCTAACTGGGGACGGGAACACTGAAGCTTTCTTT. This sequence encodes CASSLTGDGNTEAFF.

CDR3 sequence reads: CASSPFRSWEQFF. In DNA, the CDR3 is TGCGCCAGCAGCCCCTTTAGGTCTTGGGAGCAGTTCTTC. This chain links TRBV4-1 with TRBJ2-1; the D is unclear. Germline V gives CDR1 MGHRA, CDR2 YSYEKL. V gave up 4 bases and J gave up 10 bases, with 14 bases separating them. CDR3 size: 13 residues.

This CDR3 reads CASFKKGGHETQYF. As DNA, the CDR3 is TGTGCCAGCTTCAAAAAAGGGGGTCATGAGACCCAGTACTTC. The chain combines TRBV5-8 with TRBJ2-5; D possibly corresponds to TRBD1 (6 bases). Germline V gives CDR1 SGHTS, CDR2 YDEGEE. The CDR3 contains 14 residues. Trimming pared 7 bases from V and 5 bases from J, leaving 18 bases between. Together with reference TRBV5-8 and TRBJ2-5, the CDR3 gives the full variable domain: EAGVTQSPTHLIKTRGQQATLRCSPISGHTSVYWYQQALGLGLQFLLWYDEGEERNRGNFPPRFSGRQFPNYSSELNVNALELEDSALYLCASFKKGGHETQYFGPGTRLLVL.

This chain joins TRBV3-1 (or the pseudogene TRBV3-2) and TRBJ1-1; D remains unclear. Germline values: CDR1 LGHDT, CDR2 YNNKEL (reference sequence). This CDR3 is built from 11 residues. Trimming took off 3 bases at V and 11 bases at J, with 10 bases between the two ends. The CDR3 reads CASSHKSKAFF. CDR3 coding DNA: TGTGCCAGCAGCCACAAAAGTAAGGCTTTCTTT.

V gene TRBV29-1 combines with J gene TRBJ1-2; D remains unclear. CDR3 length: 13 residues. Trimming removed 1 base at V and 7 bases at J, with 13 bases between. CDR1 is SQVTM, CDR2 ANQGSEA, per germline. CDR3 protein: CSVEVDPEGGYTF. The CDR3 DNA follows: TGCAGCGTTGAAGTCGACCCGGAGGGTGGCTACACCTTC. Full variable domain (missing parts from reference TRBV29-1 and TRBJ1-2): SAVISQKPSRDICQRGTSLTIQCQVDSQVTMMFWYRQQPGQSLTLIATANQGSEATYESGFVIDKFPISRPNLTFSTLTVSNMSPEDSSIYLCSVEVDPEGGYTFGSGTRLTVV.

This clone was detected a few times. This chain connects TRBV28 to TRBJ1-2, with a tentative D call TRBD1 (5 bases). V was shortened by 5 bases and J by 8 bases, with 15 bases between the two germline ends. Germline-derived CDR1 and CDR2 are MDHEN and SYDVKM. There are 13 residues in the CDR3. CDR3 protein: CASSIGTAVGYTF. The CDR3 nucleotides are TGTGCCAGCAGTATCGGGACGGCGGTGGGCTACACCTTC.

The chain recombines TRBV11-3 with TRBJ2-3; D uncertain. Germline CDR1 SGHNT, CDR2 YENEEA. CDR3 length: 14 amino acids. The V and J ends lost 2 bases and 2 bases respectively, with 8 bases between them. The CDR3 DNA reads TGTGCCAGCAGCTTACAGTCCGACACAGATACGCAGTATTTT. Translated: CASSLQSDTDTQYF.

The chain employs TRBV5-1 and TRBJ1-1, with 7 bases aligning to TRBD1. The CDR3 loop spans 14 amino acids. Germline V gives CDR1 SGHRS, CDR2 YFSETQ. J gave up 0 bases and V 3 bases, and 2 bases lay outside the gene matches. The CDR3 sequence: CASSSTGLNTEAFF. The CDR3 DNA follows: TGCGCCAGCAGCTCGACAGGGCTGAACACTGAAGCTTTCTTT.

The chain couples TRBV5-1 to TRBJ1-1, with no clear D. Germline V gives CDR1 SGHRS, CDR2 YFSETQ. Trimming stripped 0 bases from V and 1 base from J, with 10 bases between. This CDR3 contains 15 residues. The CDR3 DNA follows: TGCGCCAGCAGCTTGGGTGTGTTACAGAACACTGAAGCTTTCTTT. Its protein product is CASSLGVLQNTEAFF.